This entry concerns a single T cell receptor beta chain. No antigen is known for it. This entry is derived from a study of T cells after posttransplantation cyclophosphamide. Study conclusions and caveats: Blood and skin or GI T cell repertoires showed limited TRB overlap.

The protocol was immunoSEQ multiplex PCR, while the TCRdb copy is restricted to in-frame clones and leaves out a portion. Among about 11,000 clones listed, around 95% were seen once. Germline loops: CDR1 SNHLY, CDR2 FYNNEI. The CDR3 contains 18 residues. J lost 0 bases, V lost 1 base, and 11 bases had no gene match. The chain carries TRBV2 and TRBJ2-5, with TRBD2 matching 7 bases. Source material: naive CD8+ T cells sorted from PBMCs. The source of this sequence is a man aged 25 to 40 in good health and a related stem cell transplant donor. The CDR3 sequence is CASSEGGGGMYHQETQYF. For the CDR3, the DNA is TGTGCCAGCAGTGAAGGTGGGGGGGGGATGTACCACCAAGAGACCCAGTACTTC. The full variable domain, with the rest looked up from reference TRBV2 and TRBJ2-5, is EPEVTQTPSHQVTQMGQEVILRCVPISNHLYFYWYRQILGQKVEFLVSFYNNEISEKSEIFDDQFSVERPDGSNFTLKIRSTKLEDSAMYFCASSEGGGGMYHQETQYFGPGTRLLVL.